The rows below give T cell receptor beta chains drawn from one sample of a study of cytomegalovirus exposure and HLA in healthy donors. Produced via immunoSEQ multiplex PCR; TCRdb's table is partial and in-frame only. The repertoire holds around 190,000 clones, with around three quarters as singletons. The sequencing sample was made of PBMCs. The receptors here all came from a woman aged 30 to 39 in good health and CMV-seropositive. Both conserved end residues are part of each CDR3. Fields, in order: V gene, J gene, D gene, clone size, CDR3 DNA, CDR3 protein. D genes are given only for firm matches. Clone size, where shown, is once, few, many, or a class for clones that have expanded.

V gene: TRBV14
J gene: TRBJ2-5
D gene: NA
clone size: NA
CDR3 DNA: TGTGCCAGCAGCCAAGATCCCGGGAGGACAGACACTATAGAGACCCAGTACTTC
CDR3 protein: CASSQDPGRTDTIETQYF

V gene: TRBV5-4
J gene: TRBJ2-1
D gene: TRBD2
clone size: NA
CDR3 DNA: TGTGCCAGCAGCTCGTATCTAGCGGGGATCTCCTACAATGAGCAGTTCTTC
CDR3 protein: CASSSYLAGISYNEQFF

V gene: TRBV7-9
J gene: TRBJ1-2
D gene: TRBD1
clone size: few
CDR3 DNA: TGTGCCAGCAGCCTGGGGACAGACTTATATGGCTACACCTTC
CDR3 protein: CASSLGTDLYGYTF

V gene: TRBV4-3
J gene: TRBJ2-1
D gene: TRBD1
clone size: NA
CDR3 DNA: TGCGCCAGCAGCCTCGACAGGGGGCTCGGCAATGAGCAGTTCTTC
CDR3 protein: CASSLDRGLGNEQFF

V gene: TRBV7-8
J gene: TRBJ2-1
D gene: TRBD2
clone size: once
CDR3 DNA: TGTGCCAGCAGCTTAGCGGGGACTAGCGGGGGGTACAATGAGCAGTTCTTC
CDR3 protein: CASSLAGTSGGYNEQFF

V gene: TRBV5-1
J gene: TRBJ2-6
D gene: NA
clone size: NA
CDR3 DNA: TGCGCCAGCAGCCCAAGGCAGGCCTCTGGGGCCAACGTCCTGACTTTC
CDR3 protein: CASSPRQASGANVLTF

V gene: TRBV7-2
J gene: TRBJ2-3
D gene: NA
clone size: NA
CDR3 DNA: TGTGCCAGCAGCCCAGGGGGGAACACAGATACGCAGTATTTT
CDR3 protein: CASSPGGNTDTQYF

V gene: TRBV6-6
J gene: TRBJ2-1
D gene: TRBD2
clone size: NA
CDR3 DNA: TGTGCCAGCAGTCCCACCACTAGCGGCTCCTACAATGAGCAGTTCTTC
CDR3 protein: CASSPTTSGSYNEQFF

V gene: TRBV11-3
J gene: TRBJ1-1
D gene: TRBD1
clone size: NA
CDR3 DNA: TGTGCCAGCAGCCGGGACAGGGTGAACACTGAAGCTTTCTTT
CDR3 protein: CASSRDRVNTEAFF

V gene: TRBV5-4
J gene: TRBJ2-7
D gene: TRBD2
clone size: NA
CDR3 DNA: TGTGCCAGCAGGGCCGGGACTAGCGGGAGAGGCGAGCAGTACTTC
CDR3 protein: CASRAGTSGRGEQYF

V gene: TRBV9
J gene: TRBJ2-7
D gene: NA
clone size: NA
CDR3 DNA: TGTGCCAGCAGCGTCGGTGGGCTCGCCCTCGACGAGCAGTACTTC
CDR3 protein: CASSVGGLALDEQYF

V gene: TRBV5-1
J gene: TRBJ1-2
D gene: NA
clone size: NA
CDR3 DNA: TGCGCCAGCAGCTTGGCCGGGTCCCAGGGTGGCTACACCTTC
CDR3 protein: CASSLAGSQGGYTF

V gene: TRBV4-1
J gene: TRBJ2-7
D gene: NA
clone size: NA
CDR3 DNA: TGCGCCAGCAGCCAGCAAACAGGGTTCGAGCAGTACTTC
CDR3 protein: CASSQQTGFEQYF

V gene: TRBV7-2
J gene: TRBJ2-7
D gene: NA
clone size: few
CDR3 DNA: TGTGCCAGCAGCTTCTTACAGGACGGGCCCGAGCAGTACTTC
CDR3 protein: CASSFLQDGPEQYF

V gene: TRBV4-2
J gene: TRBJ2-7
D gene: TRBD2
clone size: NA
CDR3 DNA: TGTGCCAGCAGCCAAGGTCGAGCGGGGCCGGAATCGAGCTCCTACGAGCAGTACTTC
CDR3 protein: CASSQGRAGPESSSYEQYF

V gene: TRBV4-3
J gene: TRBJ1-1
D gene: NA
clone size: NA
CDR3 DNA: TGCGCCAGCAGCCAAGTATACGGTGAAGCTTTCTTT
CDR3 protein: CASSQVYGEAFF

V gene: TRBV9
J gene: TRBJ2-2
D gene: NA
clone size: once
CDR3 DNA: TGTGCCAGCAGCCCGTCTCCCGGGGAGCTGTTTTTT
CDR3 protein: CASSPSPGELFF

V gene: TRBV7-9
J gene: TRBJ2-3
D gene: NA
clone size: few
CDR3 DNA: TGTGCCAGCACCACCGGGGATACGCAGTATTTT
CDR3 protein: CASTTGDTQYF

V gene: TRBV18
J gene: TRBJ1-1
D gene: NA
clone size: NA
CDR3 DNA: TGTGCCAGCTCCCCGACCGGGACTGAAGCTTTCTTT
CDR3 protein: CASSPTGTEAFF

V gene: TRBV5-6
J gene: TRBJ1-1
D gene: NA
clone size: few
CDR3 DNA: TGTGCCAGCAGCTTGGCCGGTCTTCCCCAAGCTTTCTTT
CDR3 protein: CASSLAGLPQAFF

V gene: TRBV19
J gene: TRBJ1-4
D gene: TRBD1
clone size: NA
CDR3 DNA: TGTGCCAGTACCGGACGGACAGGGGATGTTACAACTAATGAAAAACTGTTTTTT
CDR3 protein: CASTGRTGDVTTNEKLFF

V gene: TRBV4-2
J gene: TRBJ2-7
D gene: TRBD1
clone size: NA
CDR3 DNA: TGTGCCAGCAGCCAAGGGTCCGTGACAGGGTACCGCTACGAGCAGTACTTC
CDR3 protein: CASSQGSVTGYRYEQYF

V gene: TRBV4-1
J gene: TRBJ2-1
D gene: NA
clone size: NA
CDR3 DNA: TGCGCCAGCAGCCAAGATCGCTCGGGGAGCCCTTACAATGAGCAGTTCTTC
CDR3 protein: CASSQDRSGSPYNEQFF

V gene: TRBV6-4
J gene: TRBJ2-1
D gene: NA
clone size: NA
CDR3 DNA: TGTGCCAGCAGCCCACGGGAAGAACCAAATTACAATGAGCAGTTCTTC
CDR3 protein: CASSPREEPNYNEQFF

V gene: TRBV29-1
J gene: TRBJ1-1
D gene: NA
clone size: NA
CDR3 DNA: TGCAGCGTTGAGAGGGGGAGCGACACTGAAGCTTTCTTT
CDR3 protein: CSVERGSDTEAFF

V gene: TRBV5-4
J gene: TRBJ1-2
D gene: NA
clone size: NA
CDR3 DNA: TGTGCCAGCAGCTTGGATCGGTCTATGGACTATGGCTACACCTTC
CDR3 protein: CASSLDRSMDYGYTF

V gene: TRBV5-5
J gene: TRBJ1-2
D gene: NA
clone size: NA
CDR3 DNA: TGTGCCAGCAGCTTGGCGGACATCTCCGGCTACACCTTC
CDR3 protein: CASSLADISGYTF

V gene: TRBV19
J gene: TRBJ2-7
D gene: NA
clone size: NA
CDR3 DNA: TGTGCCAGTAGTATCGGGCAGGGTTTCTACGAGCAGTACTTC
CDR3 protein: CASSIGQGFYEQYF

V gene: TRBV7-9
J gene: TRBJ1-4
D gene: TRBD1
clone size: NA
CDR3 DNA: TGTGCCAGCAGCTTCCCGTCCTGGGACAGGGTGCGATCAAAACTGTTTTTT
CDR3 protein: CASSFPSWDRVRSKLFF

V gene: TRBV7-2
J gene: TRBJ1-1
D gene: TRBD1
clone size: few
CDR3 DNA: TGTGCCAGCAGCTTAATGTGGTCTAACAGGGGCACTGAAGCTTTCTTT
CDR3 protein: CASSLMWSNRGTEAFF

V gene: TRBV15
J gene: TRBJ1-1
D gene: TRBD1
clone size: NA
CDR3 DNA: TGTGCCACCAGCAGAGGTCAGGGGGCGACTGAAGCTTTCTTT
CDR3 protein: CATSRGQGATEAFF

V gene: TRBV5-4
J gene: TRBJ2-6
D gene: NA
clone size: few
CDR3 DNA: TGTGCCAGCAGCTCCCTACTAGGCTCTGGGGCCAACGTCCTGACTTTC
CDR3 protein: CASSSLLGSGANVLTF